This TCR beta chain is drawn from a study of T-cell reconstitution after alpha-beta-depleted transplantation in children. This clonotype has a count of ten or more. A much bigger clone sits one base away, suggesting this may be a read error. It was with unique molecular identifiers that the TCRbeta library was prepared. TCRdb re-called the PCR reads through MiXCR, storing one row per CDR3 protein. The data contain around 380,000 distinct CDR3 sequences, approximately 10% of them singletons. V trimming: 1 base; J trimming: 12 bases; junction bases outside the gene matches: 10. Germline V gives CDR1 SGHDT, CDR2 YYEEEE. The CDR3 is 15 residues long.

The chain recombines TRBV5-6 with TRBJ2-4; 10 nucleotides match TRBD1. This clonotype was obtained from a human donor who donated a stem cell graft to a child with acute myeloid leukemia. The material was PBMCs from the stem cell graft donor, obtained from the stem cell graft. This CDR3 reads CASSLTGTGEDSQYF. The CDR3 DNA reads as TGTGCCAGCAGCTTGACCGGGACAGGGGAGGACAGTCAGTACTTC. Based on the CDR3 plus reference TRBV5-6 and TRBJ2-4, the full variable domain is DAGVTQSPTHLIKTRGQQVTLRCSPKSGHDTVSWYQQALGQGPQFIFQYYEEEERQRGNFPDRFSGHQFPNYSSELNVNALLLGDSALYLCASSLTGTGEDSQYFGAGTRLSVL.